The rows below give T cell receptor beta chains drawn from one sample of a study of blood T cells in healthy people across ages. TCRdb processed the 5' RACE reads anew with MiXCR; each CDR3 protein has one entry. Found here are about 720,000 distinct CDR3 sequences, about 20% of them singletons; the top ten hold roughly a fifth. The sample was blood. The receptor set was obtained from a man aged 70-80 years in good health. Both conserved end residues are part of each CDR3. A D gene is named only where the DNA matches it firmly. Not every row has a clone size; where given, it reads once, few, many or a size class.

TRBJ2-7 | - | TRBV7-9 | TRBD2 | TGTGCCAGCAGCTCTCCCGGGACTAGGAACTACGAGCAGTACTTC | CASSSPGTRNYEQYF
TRBJ2-3 | - | TRBV12-3/TRBV12-4 | - | TGTGCCAGCAGTTTAGGCGGGGTTAGCACAGATGCGCAGTATTTT | CASSLGGVSTDAQYF
TRBJ2-3 | - | TRBV3-1 | TRBD2 | TGTGCCAGCAGACACAGCGGGGGGGAGGATACGCAGTATTTT | CASRHSGGEDTQYF
TRBJ1-3 | few | TRBV12-3/TRBV12-4 | - | TGTGCCAGCAGTTTAAGGGGTGGTGGAAACACCATATATTTT | CASSLRGGGNTIYF
TRBJ2-5 | - | TRBV29-1 | TRBD1 | TGCAGCGTTGAGACAGGGCCGGGGGAGACCCAGTACTTC | CSVETGPGETQYF
TRBJ1-6 | - | TRBV3-1 | - | TGTGCCAGCAGCCAAGTCCTGGGATCACCCCTCCACTTT | CASSQVLGSPLHF
TRBJ2-1 | few | TRBV6-4 | - | TGTGCCAGCAGTGACTCGAAGGGCCCCTACAATGAGCAGTTCTTC | CASSDSKGPYNEQFF
TRBJ2-7 | few | TRBV11-2 | TRBD2 | TGTGCCAGCAGCTCCGGAAGGAGCGGGGGTTACGAGCAGTACTTC | CASSSGRSGGYEQYF
TRBJ2-5 | few | TRBV5-1 | TRBD2 | TGCGCCAGCAGCTTGCTGACTAGCGGGGGGTATACTCAAGAGACCCAGTACTTC | CASSLLTSGGYTQETQYF
TRBJ2-5 | few | TRBV6-5 | - | TGTGCCAGCACTTGGGTCGGGACCCAGTACTTC | CASTWVGTQYF
TRBJ1-5 | few | TRBV19 | - | TGTGCCAGTAGTATTTCGACGGGCACCAATCAGCCCCAGCATTTT | CASSISTGTNQPQHF
TRBJ1-5 | few | TRBV7-9 | - | TGTGCCAGCAGCACCGACATCGCGATGCCCCAGCATTTT | CASSTDIAMPQHF
TRBJ2-2 | - | TRBV2 | - | TGTGCCAGCAGTACATCGCGGTTGAACACCGGGGAGCTGTTTTTT | CASSTSRLNTGELFF
TRBJ2-2 | - | TRBV6-4 | - | TGTGCCAGCAAAATAAACACGAACACCGGGGAGCTGTTTTTT | CASKINTNTGELFF
TRBJ2-2 | few | TRBV7-3 | TRBD1 | TGTGCCAGCAGCTTATCCGGGACAGACAACACCGGGGAGCTGTTTTTT | CASSLSGTDNTGELFF
TRBJ1-2 | - | TRBV7-2 | TRBD1 | TGTGCCAGCAGCTCATTGGGACAGGGGAGGTCTGGCTACACCTTC | CASSSLGQGRSGYTF
TRBJ1-2 | - | TRBV25-1 | TRBD1 | TGTGCCAGCAGTGAAGGGCAAACAGGGGGCCTAGCTAACTATGGCTACACCTTC | CASSEGQTGGLANYGYTF
TRBJ2-3 | - | TRBV29-1 | TRBD2 | TGCAGCGCCGGGGAGGGACGAGATACGCAGTATTTT | CSAGEGRDTQYF
TRBJ1-3 | - | TRBV29-1 | - | TGCAGCGTTGGGGGCTGGGACTTCTCTGGAAACACCATATATTTT | CSVGGWDFSGNTIYF
TRBJ2-1 | few | TRBV20-1 | TRBD2 | TGCAGTGCTATATCTAGCGGTGTCTCCTACAATGAGCAGTTCTTC | CSAISSGVSYNEQFF
TRBJ1-2 | - | TRBV28 | - | TGTGCCAGCAGTTTGGTACGTCGTCGCTATGGCTACACCTTC | CASSLVRRRYGYTF
TRBJ2-2 | few | TRBV20-1 | - | TGCAGTGCCCGCGGCCAGATGAACACCGGGGAGCTGTTTTTT | CSARGQMNTGELFF
TRBJ1-4 | few | TRBV18 | - | TGTGCCAGCTCACCGGGCAGCTATGAAAAACTGTTTTTT | CASSPGSYEKLFF
TRBJ1-1 | few | TRBV3-1 | - | TGTGCCAGTCACAGCCAGATGAACACTGAAGCTTTCTTT | CASHSQMNTEAFF
TRBJ2-5 | - | TRBV20-1 | TRBD2 | TGCAGTGCTAGAGATCGACACGGGACTAGCGGCCAAGAGACCCAGTACTTC | CSARDRHGTSGQETQYF
TRBJ2-6 | - | TRBV18 | - | TGTGCCAGCTCACCAATGGTTGACTCTGGGGCCAACGTCCTGACTTTC | CASSPMVDSGANVLTF
TRBJ2-1 | few | TRBV5-1 | TRBD1 | TGCGCCAGCAGCTTGGAGGGACAGATCTACAATGAGCAGTTCTTC | CASSLEGQIYNEQFF
TRBJ2-1 | many | TRBV3-1 | TRBD2 | TGTGCCAGCAGCGGTAGCGGGAGGTCGCTTGAGCAGTTCTTC | CASSGSGRSLEQFF
TRBJ2-5 | - | TRBV2 | - | TGTGCCAGCAGTGAAGCGCTTGTGACAGTCCAAGAGACCCAGTACTTC | CASSEALVTVQETQYF
TRBJ1-2 | many | TRBV9 | - | TGTGCCAGCAGCCCGTCGACAGAAGCCTATGGCTACACCTTC | CASSPSTEAYGYTF
TRBJ2-1 | - | TRBV6-5 | - | TGTGCCAGCAGTCCTTTCGGTCGCGCGGGGAGACACAATGAGCAGTTCTTC | CASSPFGRAGRHNEQFF
TRBJ1-1 | few | TRBV5-6 | TRBD1 | TGTGCCAGCAGCTTTATAGGACAGGGGCGTGGGGACACTGAAGTTTTCTTT | CASSFIGQGRGDTEVFF
TRBJ2-3 | few | TRBV3-1 | - | TGTGCCAGCAGTAACCAGGGGTCTCGCACAGATACGCAGTATTTT | CASSNQGSRTDTQYF
TRBJ2-3 | few | TRBV5-1 | TRBD2 | TGCGCCAGCAGCCCTTTAGTCTTGGCTAGCGGGGCCCCAGGTACGCAGTATTTT | CASSPLVLASGAPGTQYF
TRBJ2-7 | many | TRBV7-9 | - | TGTGCCAGCAGCCCCCCTGGGACGGGGCGCTACGAGCAGTACTTC | CASSPPGTGRYEQYF
TRBJ2-5 | - | TRBV10-3 | - | TGTGCCATCAGCCAGCGGCTTTACGAGACCCAGTACTTC | CAISQRLYETQYF
TRBJ2-5 | many | TRBV20-1 | - | TGCAGTGCTGCCGGGGAGACCCAGTACTTC | CSAAGETQYF
TRBJ2-7 | - | TRBV5-1 | TRBD1 | TGCGCCAGCAGACTCGGGACAGGATCTTACAACGAGCAGTACTTC | CASRLGTGSYNEQYF
TRBJ2-1 | few | TRBV2 | TRBD2 | TGTGCCAGCAGCCAACTAGCGGGGGTGCTTGAGCAGTTCTTC | CASSQLAGVLEQFF
TRBJ2-7 | few | TRBV29-1 | TRBD2 | TGCAGCGTTGGGGGAGGGAGGTCCGAGCAGTACTTC | CSVGGGRSEQYF
TRBJ2-3 | few | TRBV5-1 | TRBD2 | TGCGCCAGCAGCTTGGACGGCGGGGGGCGCACAGATACGCAGTATTTT | CASSLDGGGRTDTQYF
TRBJ1-3 | few | TRBV7-2 | - | TGTGCCAGCAGCTTAGGGCAGACCTGGGGAAACACCATATATTTT | CASSLGQTWGNTIYF
TRBJ1-4 | - | TRBV18 | - | TGTGCCAGCTCTCCGATGGGAAGTAGCGAAAAACTGTTTTTT | CASSPMGSSEKLFF
TRBJ2-5 | - | TRBV11-2 | - | TGTGCCAGCAGCTTAGGAGGGCAGAGGGGACGAGAGACCCAGTACTTC | CASSLGGQRGRETQYF
TRBJ2-3 | - | TRBV5-1 | TRBD1 | TGCGCCAGCAGTCGGACAGGATACACAGATACGCAGTATTTT | CASSRTGYTDTQYF
TRBJ1-2 | - | TRBV15 | - | TGTGCCACCAGCGAGCGACCCGCGGCGACTAACTATGGCTACACCTTC | CATSERPAATNYGYTF
TRBJ1-1 | - | TRBV12-3/TRBV12-4 | - | TGTGCCAGCAGTGCACACAGGGATGGCACTGAAGCTTTCTTT | CASSAHRDGTEAFF
TRBJ1-3 | many | TRBV29-1 | - | TGCAGCGTTGTCTATCAGTTTGGAAACACCATATATTTT | CSVVYQFGNTIYF
TRBJ1-4 | - | TRBV12-3/TRBV12-4 | - | TGTGCCAGCAGTTTTGGTGGGACTGCAACTAATGAAAAACTGTTTTTT | CASSFGGTATNEKLFF
TRBJ2-5 | many | TRBV2 | - | TGTGCCAGCAGTGAACAAAAGACCCAGTACTTC | CASSEQKTQYF
TRBJ1-5 | - | TRBV20-1 | TRBD1 | TGCAGTGCTAGACCCCTGGGCCAGGGGGATGGAAATCCCCAGCATTTT | CSARPLGQGDGNPQHF
TRBJ2-1 | - | TRBV27 | TRBD2 | TGTGCCAGCAGTCCTAGGGCAGGACTAGCGGGAGTAAAGAATGAGCAGTTCTTC | CASSPRAGLAGVKNEQFF
TRBJ2-7 | - | TRBV3-1 | - | TGTGCCAGCAGCCAACCCCTAGGGCGGCGGAACGAGCAGTACTTC | CASSQPLGRRNEQYF